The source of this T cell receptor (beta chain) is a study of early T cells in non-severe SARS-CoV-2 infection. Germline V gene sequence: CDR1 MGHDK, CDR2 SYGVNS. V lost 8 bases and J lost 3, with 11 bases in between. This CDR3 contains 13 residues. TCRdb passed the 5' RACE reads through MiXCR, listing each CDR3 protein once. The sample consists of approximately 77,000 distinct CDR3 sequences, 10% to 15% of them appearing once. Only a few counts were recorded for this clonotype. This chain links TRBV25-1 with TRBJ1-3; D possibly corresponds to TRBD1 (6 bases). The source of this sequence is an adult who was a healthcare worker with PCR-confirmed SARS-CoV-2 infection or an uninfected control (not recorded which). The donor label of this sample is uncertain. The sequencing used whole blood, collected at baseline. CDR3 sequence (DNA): TGTGCCAGCTCCCAGACAGGTGGAAACACCATATATTTT. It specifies CASSQTGGNTIYF.